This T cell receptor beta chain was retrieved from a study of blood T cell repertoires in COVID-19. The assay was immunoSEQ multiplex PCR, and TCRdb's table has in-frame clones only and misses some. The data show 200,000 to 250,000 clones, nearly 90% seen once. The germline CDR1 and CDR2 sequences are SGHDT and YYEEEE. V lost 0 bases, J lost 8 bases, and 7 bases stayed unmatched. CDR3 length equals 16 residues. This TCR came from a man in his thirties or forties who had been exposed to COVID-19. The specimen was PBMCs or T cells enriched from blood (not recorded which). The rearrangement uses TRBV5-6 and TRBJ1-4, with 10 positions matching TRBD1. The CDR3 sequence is CASSLADRGQGEKLFF. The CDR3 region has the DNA TGTGCCAGCAGCTTGGCAGACAGGGGGCAGGGCGAAAAACTGTTTTTT.